This passage covers 20 T cell receptor beta chains from one sample sequenced in a study of T cells in Graves' hyperthyroidism and ophthalmopathy. TCR beta CDR3 sequences were amplified from RNA transcripts. Primed by the HTBI set, a first-round RT-PCR was run on the TCR CDR3. TCRdb re-derived calls from the multiplex PCR reads in MiXCR, one entry per CDR3 protein. The table has about 380,000 distinct CDR3 sequences, 15% to 20% seen once; the top ten hold 35% to 50%. Source material: blood. The receptors stem from a young man with Graves' ophthalmopathy.

This clonotype was counted a few times. This chain uses TRBV5-1 with TRBJ2-3; TRBD2 agrees at 10 bases. The V segment lost 3 bases and the J segment 6 bases; nucleotides outside the gene matches: 10. This CDR3 contains 16 residues. The V gene's germline CDR1 is SGHRS and CDR2 YFSETQ. The chain's CDR3 is CASSSGEAGGPDTQYF. CDR3 sequence (DNA): TGCGCCAGCAGCTCGGGGGAAGCGGGGGGGCCTGATACGCAGTATTTT.

The chain joins TRBV20-1 to TRBJ1-6, with no clear D. Trimming left V 3 bases short and J 7 bases short, with 10 bases between. The CDR3 sequence is 13 residues long. Germline CDR1 DFQATT, CDR2 SNEGSKA (reference sequence). The CDR3 loop is CSARERENSPLHF. The CDR3 region has the DNA TGCAGTGCTAGGGAACGGGAAAATTCACCCCTCCACTTT.

The chain links TRBV7-9 to TRBJ1-1; the D gene is possibly TRBD1 (5 bases). Between the trimmed V and J ends, which lost 4 bases and 5 bases, there was a span of 17 bases. Per the germline V gene, CDR1 is SEHNR and CDR2 is FQNEAQ (reference sequence). This CDR3 comprises 15 residues. CDR3 sequence reads: CASSYQGGSWTEAFF. The DNA of the CDR3 is TGTGCCAGCAGCTACCAGGGAGGGAGTTGGACTGAAGCTTTCTTT.

This clonotype was seen a handful of times. This rearrangement joins TRBV19 to TRBJ1-3, with D possibly matching TRBD1 (6 bases). Trimming removed 3 bases at V and 1 base at J, with 16 bases between. CDR1 is LNHDA and CDR2 is SQIVND in the germline V gene (reference sequence). This CDR3 has 17 residues. The CDR3 protein is CASSMDRDTTSGNTIYF. In nucleotides, the CDR3 is TGTGCCAGTAGTATGGACCGGGACACGACATCTGGAAACACCATATATTTT.

This clonotype was detected only once. The gene calls are TRBV10-3 and TRBJ2-2; 11 nucleotides align to TRBD1. J gave up 6 bases and V 3 bases, and 6 bases lay outside the gene matches. The germline V gene encodes CDR1 ENHRY and CDR2 SYGVKD. The CDR3 is 16 amino acids. The DNA of the CDR3 is TGTGCCATCAGTGACTGGACAGGGGGCAAATCCGGGGAGCTGTTTTTT. It specifies CAISDWTGGKSGELFF.

The V gene is TRBV20-1, the J gene TRBJ1-2, with 7 bases that match TRBD1. This CDR3 comprises 13 residues. Unmatched junction bases numbered 12, after V lost 6 bases and J lost 8 bases. Germline V CDR1 and CDR2: DFQATT, SNEGSKA (reference sequence). CDR3 nucleotides: TGCAGTGCCCTTCCCGACAGGGCGTGGGGCTACACCTTC. Amino acids: CSALPDRAWGYTF.

Details on this clonotype: A much larger clonotype is one base distant, so this may be a read error. The V call is TRBV3-1, the J call TRBJ1-4; D is undetermined. The CDR3 is made up of 13 amino acids. Trimming stripped 9 bases from V and 10 bases from J, with 18 bases between. In germline, CDR1 is LGHDT, CDR2 YNNKEL (reference sequence). The CDR3 bases are TGTGCCAGTAGCGAGGCCCAGACCGGAAAACTGTTTTTT. This encodes CASSEAQTGKLFF.

This sequence joins TRBV5-1 and TRBJ2-7, with 7 positions matching TRBD1. The length of the CDR3 is 14 residues. The germline V gene encodes CDR1 SGHRS and CDR2 YFSETQ. The V and J ends lost 2 bases and 4 bases, in that order; junction bases with no gene match: 6. The CDR3 DNA follows: TGCGCCAGCAGCTTTCCGGGACAGACTTACGAGCAGTACTTC. As protein: CASSFPGQTYEQYF.

The rearrangement joins TRBV9 to TRBJ2-5; TRBD1 or TRBD2 may be the D gene (5 bases each). This CDR3 spans 15 amino acids. The V end was cut by 4 bases, the J end by 2 bases, with 15 bases between. Germline V lookup: CDR1 SGDLS, CDR2 YYNGEE. The CDR3 here is CASSLQPGPQETQYF. The DNA for the CDR3 is TGTGCCAGCAGCCTACAACCGGGACCACAAGAGACCCAGTACTTC.

This clonotype was seen repeatedly, ten times or more. The chain carries TRBV20-1 and TRBJ2-1; D might be TRBD1 or TRBD2, each matching 6 bases. This CDR3 has 14 amino acids. Germline values: CDR1 DFQATT, CDR2 SNEGSKA (reference sequence). The germline V and J ends were trimmed by 6 bases and 4 bases, with 16 bases remaining between them. This CDR3 is CSAIKTGAYNEQFF. As DNA, the CDR3 is TGCAGTGCGATAAAGACGGGGGCGTACAATGAGCAGTTCTTC.

The V gene is TRBV9, the J gene TRBJ2-5, with 10 bases identical to TRBD2. The CDR3 consists of 16 residues. V lost 3 bases, J lost 1 base, and 6 bases stayed unmatched. Germline CDR1 SGDLS, CDR2 YYNGEE. In DNA, the CDR3 is TGTGCCAGCAGCGAAGAACTAGCGGGGTCCCAAGAGACCCAGTACTTC. This sequence encodes CASSEELAGSQETQYF.

This clonotype was seen a few times. A much larger clone sits a single nucleotide away, making a read error possible. The chain is built from TRBV7-9 and TRBJ2-2; perhaps TRBD1 as D (5 bases). V lost 1 base, J lost 6 bases, and 9 bases lay in between. CDR1 is SEHNR, CDR2 FQNEAQ, per germline (reference sequence). The CDR3 contains 14 residues. CDR3 sequence reads: CASSLEGRAGELFF. CDR3 bases: TGTGCCAGCAGCTTAGAGGGCAGGGCCGGGGAGCTGTTTTTT.

This chain connects TRBV25-1 to TRBJ1-4; the D gene is possibly TRBD1 (6 bases). This CDR3 region has 13 residues. V lost 2 bases, J lost 7 bases, and 8 bases lay in between. Germline assignment: CDR1 MGHDK and CDR2 SYGVNS. CDR3 bases: TGTGCCAGCAGTGAACAAGGGGGTGAAAAACTGTTTTTT. It is translated as CASSEQGGEKLFF.

This clonotype has at least ten counts. The chain carries TRBV7-3 and TRBJ1-1; tentatively, D is TRBD1 (6 bases). Germline CDR1 and CDR2: SGHTA and FQGTGA. CDR3 length: 15 residues. Trimming left V 2 bases short and J 1 base short, with 11 bases between. The CDR3 loop reads CASSLRPTGNTEAFF. The CDR3 DNA reads as TGTGCCAGCAGCTTACGCCCGACAGGGAACACTGAAGCTTTCTTT.

This clonotype was counted ten times or more. The chain couples TRBV20-1 to TRBJ2-7, with D possibly TRBD1 on 6 matching bases. The CDR3 is made up of 13 amino acids. The germline V gene has CDR1 DFQATT and CDR2 SNEGSKA (reference sequence). Trimming took off 3 bases at V and 4 bases at J, with 13 bases between the two ends. Here the CDR3 reads CSASGDKNYEQYF. The DNA of the CDR3 is TGCAGTGCTAGTGGGGACAAAAATTACGAGCAGTACTTC.

This clonotype was seen many times. The chain joins TRBV12-3 or TRBV12-4 to TRBJ1-5; possibly TRBD1 for D (5 bases). The CDR3 is made up of 13 amino acids. Trimming left V 6 bases short and J 10 bases short, with 16 bases between. CDR3 sequence: CASSPGTFGPQHF. The DNA for the CDR3 is TGTGCCAGCAGCCCCGGGACTTTCGGACCCCAGCATTTT.

This clonotype occurred many times. In DNA form, the CDR3 reads TGTGCCAGCAGTGTCACGCAGATAGCGGGGGACACGAACACCGGGGAGCTGTTTTTT. Its protein product is CASSVTQIAGDTNTGELFF. The gene calls are TRBV2 and TRBJ2-2; 9 bases are a match to TRBD2. In germline, CDR1 is SNHLY, CDR2 FYNNEI. The CDR3 length is 19 residues. The V gene end was trimmed by 4 bases and the J gene end by 0 bases; junction bases not matched to a gene: 12.

The gene calls are TRBV2 and TRBJ1-5; TRBD1 matches 7 bases. There are 16 residues in the CDR3. Germline CDR1 reads SNHLY; CDR2 reads FYNNEI. The trim removed 6 bases at V and 4 bases at J, leaving 12 bases unmatched. CDR3 DNA sequence: TGTGCCAGCAGCGAAATGGGGACGGGACAGAATCAGCCCCAGCATTTT. Translation gives CASSEMGTGQNQPQHF.

The J gene is TRBJ2-2, the V gene TRBV2, with 9 nucleotides matching TRBD2. The trim removed 5 bases at V and 7 bases at J, leaving 5 bases unmatched. The CDR3 covers 14 residues. Germline CDR1 SNHLY, CDR2 FYNNEI. The CDR3 region is CASSLGLAIGELFF. CDR3 nucleotide sequence: TGTGCCAGCAGTTTGGGACTAGCAATCGGGGAGCTGTTTTTT.

The table lists this clonotype with many counts. J is TRBJ1-1 and V is TRBV12-3 or TRBV12-4; D call uncertain. The length of the CDR3 is 11 residues. The ends were cut back, 8 bases at V and 5 bases at J, with 9 bases in the middle. CDR3 region: CASRGGTEAFF. The CDR3 nucleotides read TGTGCCAGCCGGGGAGGTACTGAAGCTTTCTTT.